The 29 T cell receptor beta chains given below trace back to one sample, sequenced in a study of shared clonotypes between healthy human individuals. Profiling relied on immunoSEQ multiplex PCR, and the TCRdb table lists in-frame clones only, not all of them. The sample comprises some 500,000 clones, roughly 95% of which are singletons, and nearly 0.065% rests with the top ten. Sequenced sample: naive CD4+ T cells sorted from blood. Subset in this sample: CD45RA+ positively selected. The origin of the receptors is a woman in her twenties or thirties in good health.

The chain joins TRBV18 to TRBJ2-5; 7 positions match TRBD2. CDR1 and CDR2 from the germline V gene are KGHSH and LQKENI. The CDR3 has 15 amino acids. Trimming took 2 bases from V and 5 from J; bases not matched to a gene: 8. The CDR3 reads CASSPVTGGGETQYF. The DNA for the CDR3 is TGTGCCAGCTCACCAGTAACGGGAGGAGGGGAGACCCAGTACTTC. The entire variable domain, with the rest obtained from reference TRBV18 and TRBJ2-5, is as follows: NAGVMQNPRHLVRRRGQEARLRCSPMKGHSHVYWYRQLPEEGLKFMVYLQKENIIDESGMPKERFSAEFPKEGPSILRIQQVVRGDSAAYFCASSPVTGGGETQYFGPGTRLLVL.

The genes are TRBV27 and TRBJ2-1; D may match TRBD1 or TRBD2 (5 bases each). The CDR3 consists of 15 residues. CDR1 is MNHEY and CDR2 is SMNVEV in the germline V gene (reference sequence). The V and J ends lost 6 bases and 4 bases respectively, with 16 bases between them. The CDR3 nucleotides are TGTGCCAGCAGACCTCCGGGACCCCTTTACAATGAGCAGTTCTTC. It yields the protein CASRPPGPLYNEQFF.

This chain joins TRBV19 and TRBJ1-2, with TRBD1 matching over 10 bases. With V trimmed by 9 bases and J by 4 bases, 11 bases remained unmatched. Germline V gene sequence: CDR1 LNHDA, CDR2 SQIVND (reference sequence). The CDR3 has 15 amino acids. The CDR3, as DNA: TGTGCCAGCATACTCGACAGGGGGCGAAGCTATGGCTACACCTTC. Encoded protein: CASILDRGRSYGYTF.

V gene TRBV6-1 combines with J gene TRBJ2-3, with D perhaps TRBD1 or TRBD2 (5 bases each). Germline assignment: CDR1 MNHNS and CDR2 SASEGT. Between the trimmed V and J ends, which lost 5 bases and 5 bases, there was a span of 11 bases. The CDR3 extends over 13 amino acids. CDR3 bases: TGTGCCAGCAGTTATCGTGGGGGAGATACGCAGTATTTT. Amino acid sequence: CASSYRGGDTQYF.

The J gene is TRBJ2-7, the V gene TRBV1; no DNA check was done on the table's D call, TRBD1. TRBV1 is a pseudogene segment. This CDR3 has 13 amino acids. CDR3 in DNA: TGCACCAGCAAGGCCAGGGGGCTCTACGAGCAGTACTTC. Amino acids: CTSKARGLYEQYF.

The V call is TRBV28, the J call TRBJ1-2, with a weak D call TRBD1 (6 bases). The V and J ends lost 5 bases and 0 bases respectively, with 19 bases between them. This CDR3 has 17 amino acids. The germline V gene encodes CDR1 MDHEN and CDR2 SYDVKM. The CDR3 here is CASSPPGGMTTNYGYTF. CDR3 nucleotides: TGTGCCAGCAGTCCTCCGGGGGGCATGACTACTAACTATGGCTACACCTTC.

The rearrangement joins TRBV5-1 to TRBJ1-4; 8 bases are a match to TRBD1. CDR1 is SGHRS and CDR2 is YFSETQ in the germline V gene. The CDR3 sequence is 19 residues long. Unmatched junction bases numbered 20, after V lost 4 bases and J lost 6 bases. The CDR3 DNA reads TGCGCCAGCAGCCAACGCGGGACAGGCTTTACCCAGGCTTATGAAAAACTGTTTTTT. This sequence encodes CASSQRGTGFTQAYEKLFF.

The chain joins TRBV5-8 to TRBJ2-4; 10 bases agree with TRBD1. With V trimmed by 9 bases and J by 3 bases, 12 bases remained unmatched. Germline loops: CDR1 SGHTS, CDR2 YDEGEE. The length of the CDR3 is 16 residues. CDR3 loop: CATTPGQGFDKNIQYF. DNA of the CDR3: TGTGCCACCACACCGGGACAGGGGTTCGACAAAAACATTCAGTACTTC.

CDR3 sequence (DNA): TGTGCCAGTAACACGTGTGACGGGACATGGTGTACTGAAGCTTTCTTT. Residues: CASNTCDGTWCTEAFF. V usage is TRBV19 and J usage is TRBJ1-1; D perhaps matches TRBD1 (6 bases). V was shortened by 7 bases and J by 5 bases, with 23 bases between the two germline ends. The length of the CDR3 is 16 residues. Germline values: CDR1 LNHDA, CDR2 SQIVND (reference sequence). Using reference TRBV19 and TRBJ1-1 for the parts outside the CDR3, the full variable domain is DGGITQSPKYLFRKEGQNVTLSCEQNLNHDAMYWYRQDPGQGLRLIYYSQIVNDFQKGDIAEGYSVSREKKESFPLTVTSAQKNPTAFYLCASNTCDGTWCTEAFFGQGTRLTVV.

This sequence joins TRBV11-2 and TRBJ2-7, with TRBD1 matching over 7 bases. The CDR3 extends over 14 amino acids. Germline V gives CDR1 SGHAT, CDR2 FQNNGV. Trimming cost V 5 bases and J 0 bases; bases outside gene matches: 4. The CDR3 protein is CASSNTGDSYEQYF. DNA of the CDR3: TGTGCCAGCAGCAATACAGGGGACTCCTACGAGCAGTACTTC.

The genes are TRBV29-1 and TRBJ2-5; the D gene is possibly TRBD1 (5 bases). The end of the DNA aligns better with TRBJ2-7, so the J call may be wrong. CDR3 length: 12 residues. Germline loops: CDR1 SQVTM, CDR2 ANQGSEA. The CDR3 DNA reads as TGCAGCGCATCGACAGCCACATACGAGCAGTACTTC. It specifies CSASTATYEQYF.

The rearrangement joins TRBV27 to TRBJ2-7; 7 bases are shared with TRBD2. Germline V gene sequence: CDR1 MNHEY, CDR2 SMNVEV (reference sequence). The CDR3 has 15 residues. V lost 10 bases to trimming and J lost 2 bases; unmatched junction nucleotides: 14. CDR3 amino acids: CAIPGLADNPYEQYF. The CDR3, as DNA: TGTGCCATCCCGGGGCTAGCGGACAACCCCTACGAGCAGTACTTC.

V is TRBV5-1 and J is TRBJ1-3; possibly TRBD1 for D (6 bases). This CDR3 contains 12 residues. CDR1 is SGHRS, CDR2 YFSETQ, per germline. V was clipped by 6 bases and J by 6 bases, with 10 bases between them. The DNA for the CDR3 is TGCGCCAGCACGGGGGCTCAAAACACCATATATTTT. It translates to CASTGAQNTIYF.

CDR3 sequence (DNA): TGCGCCAGCAGCCATAAATCCCCGCCAGGGAGCAATCAGCCCCAGCATTTT. Its protein is CASSHKSPPGSNQPQHF. The gene calls are TRBV4-1 and TRBJ1-5; the D gene is possibly TRBD1 (5 bases). Germline V gene lookup returns CDR1 MGHRA and CDR2 YSYEKL. The CDR3 is 17 residues long. Trimming left V 3 bases short and J 1 base short, with 16 bases between.

The chain uses TRBV7-9 and TRBJ2-7; D is perhaps TRBD1 (6 bases). The CDR3 length is 12 residues. CDR1 and CDR2 from the germline V gene are SEHNR and FQNEAQ (reference sequence). Deletions cut 5 bases from V and 6 bases from J, with 11 bases between. CDR3 DNA sequence: TGTGCCAGCAGCACTTTCAGGGGCGAGCAGTACTTC. Amino acid sequence: CASSTFRGEQYF.

The chain recombines TRBV18 with TRBJ2-2; weak D call: TRBD2 (5 bases). Germline values: CDR1 KGHSH, CDR2 LQKENI. CDR3 size: 15 residues. The V end lost 8 bases, the J end lost 4 bases, and 17 bases lay between the germline ends. The DNA for the CDR3 is TGTGCCAGCACCTTCCAGAACCGGGGCACCGGGGAGCTGTTTTTT. This sequence encodes CASTFQNRGTGELFF.

Of note for this clone: The identical CDR3 is also encoded by other nucleotide sequences in the sample. The rearrangement links TRBV28 to TRBJ1-4; TRBD1 aligns across 7 bases. V dropped 4 bases and J dropped 0; count of bases not matched to a gene: 2. The CDR3 contains 15 residues. CDR1 MDHEN and CDR2 SYDVKM come from the germline V gene. CDR3 in DNA: TGTGCCAGCAGTTCTGGACAGGCAACTAATGAAAAACTGTTTTTT. Amino acids: CASSSGQATNEKLFF.

DNA of the CDR3: TGTGCCAGCAGCTCTTCCAGGACAGCCAGCACAGATACGCAGTATTTT. Amino acids: CASSSSRTASTDTQYF. V is TRBV5-6 and J is TRBJ2-3; TRBD1 might be the D (6 bases). V was pared by 3 bases and J by 0 bases, with 14 bases between. CDR3 length: 16 residues. CDR1 and CDR2 from the germline V gene are SGHDT and YYEEEE.

The genes are TRBV6-5 and TRBJ2-5, with a tentative D call TRBD1 (5 bases). TRBJ2-7 matches the DNA end more closely, so the J call is doubtful. Germline CDR1 MNHEY, CDR2 SVGAGI. CDR3 size: 12 residues. CDR3 DNA sequence: TGTGCCAGCAGCTCTGACAGCTACGAGCAGTACTTC. Translated, it gives CASSSDSYEQYF.

The genes are TRBV30 and TRBJ1-4; D unclear. V dropped 1 base and J dropped 4 bases, with 13 bases sitting between them. CDR1 and CDR2 (germline): GTSNPN, SVGIG (reference sequence). CDR3 length equals 15 residues. CDR3 in DNA: TGTGCCTGGAGTGAATATGGGCAGATTAATGAAAAACTGTTTTTT. Residues: CAWSEYGQINEKLFF.

The gene calls are TRBV27 and TRBJ2-5, with 8 bases fitting TRBD2. The J call is doubtful: the DNA matches TRBJ2-7 better. CDR1 is MNHEY and CDR2 is SMNVEV in the germline V gene (reference sequence). The CDR3 is 15 residues long. The CDR3 spells CASSFGLATSYEQYF. CDR3 DNA: TGTGCCAGCAGTTTCGGACTAGCCACTTCCTACGAGCAGTACTTC.

V is TRBV10-3 and J is TRBJ1-4; 7 bases are shared with TRBD1. The CDR3 runs 15 residues. Per germline, CDR1 ENHRY and CDR2 SYGVKD. V was clipped by 5 bases and J by 4 bases; unmatched bases: 7. CDR3 amino acids: CAISSGQVLNEKLFF. In DNA, the CDR3 is TGTGCCATCAGTTCAGGACAGGTACTTAATGAAAAACTGTTTTTT.

The chain joins TRBV30 to TRBJ2-2; a possible D gene is TRBD2 (5 bases). Trimming shortened V by 5 bases and J by 5 bases, and 15 bases separated the two germline ends. The germline V gene encodes CDR1 GTSNPN and CDR2 SVGIG (reference sequence). The length of the CDR3 is 14 residues. In nucleotides, the CDR3 is TGTGCCTGGCGACGGGAATCAAGGACCGGGGAGCTGTTTTTT. Translated: CAWRRESRTGELFF.

V usage is TRBV6-5 and J usage is TRBJ2-3; 8 bases are a match to TRBD2. This CDR3 is built from 16 residues. V lost 4 bases and J lost 6; bases outside the gene matches: 12. Germline CDR1 reads MNHEY; CDR2 reads SVGAGI. The CDR3 DNA reads TGTGCCAGCAGTTCGGGGGCTAGCGGGCAAGGGGATACGCAGTATTTT. Its protein is CASSSGASGQGDTQYF.

The chain uses TRBV5-8 and TRBJ2-1; D possibly uses TRBD1 or TRBD2 (5 bases each). Trimming stripped 6 bases from V and 16 bases from J, with 17 bases between. This CDR3 is 11 amino acids long. CDR1 SGHTS and CDR2 YDEGEE come from the germline V gene. The CDR3 nucleotides are TGTGCCAGCACTGCCGGGACCGACATCTTCTTC. Translating gives CASTAGTDIFF. Filled out from reference TRBV5-8 and TRBJ2-1, the complete variable domain reads EAGVTQSPTHLIKTRGQQATLRCSPISGHTSVYWYQQALGLGLQFLLWYDEGEERNRGNFPPRFSGRQFPNYSSELNVNALELEDSALYLCASTAGTDIFFGPGTRLTVL.

This sequence joins TRBV9 and TRBJ1-2, with D unclear. Germline CDR1 reads SGDLS; CDR2 reads YYNGEE. The CDR3 is 15 amino acids. The germline V and J ends were trimmed by 0 bases and 2 bases, with 11 bases remaining between them. DNA of the CDR3: TGTGCCAGCAGCGTAGGTTTCCAGGAGAACTATGGCTACACCTTC. Translating it yields CASSVGFQENYGYTF.

The chain combines TRBV5-6 with TRBJ2-5; D might be TRBD2 (5 bases). The CDR3 has 12 amino acids. V was shortened by 0 bases and J by 14 bases, with 14 bases between the two germline ends. Germline lookup yields CDR1 SGHDT and CDR2 YYEEEE. CDR3: CASSLVGEIPYF. CDR3 in DNA: TGTGCCAGCAGCTTGGTTGGGGAGATCCCCTACTTC.

V gene TRBV19 combines with J gene TRBJ2-7; 10 nucleotides line up with TRBD2. V was pared by 6 bases and J by 6 bases, with 14 bases of the junction left unmatched. The CDR3 has 16 amino acids. The germline CDR1 and CDR2 sequences are LNHDA and SQIVND (reference sequence). For the CDR3, the DNA is TGTGCCAGTAGAGCCACTAGCGGGACCGGTGTACGCGAGCAGTACTTC. Its translation is CASRATSGTGVREQYF. The full variable domain, rest sourced from reference TRBV19 and TRBJ2-7, is DGGITQSPKYLFRKEGQNVTLSCEQNLNHDAMYWYRQDPGQGLRLIYYSQIVNDFQKGDIAEGYSVSREKKESFPLTVTSAQKNPTAFYLCASRATSGTGVREQYFGPGTRLTVT.

As DNA, the CDR3 is TGTGCCAGCAGTGTATCAGAGTATGGCTACACCTTC. Translating it yields CASSVSEYGYTF. The chain combines TRBV2 with TRBJ1-2; D is undetermined. The CDR3 is 12 residues long. Trimming took 4 bases from V and 5 from J, leaving 8 bases between them. Germline V lookup: CDR1 SNHLY, CDR2 FYNNEI.